This TCR beta chain was captured in a study of T cells after yellow fever vaccination. General study points: Post-booster samples contained most primary-vaccination clones (about 95% CD4, around 90% CD8). FACS-sorted repertoires could harbor abundant contaminating bulk-population clonotypes. Weaker overall was a secondary response that nonetheless peaked faster, on day 5 versus 15.

Production of TCR cDNA was by 5'RACE template switching, which also added a universal primer site and UMIs. TCRdb used MiXCR to reprocess the 5' RACE reads, holding one entry per CDR3 protein. The sample lists 500,000 to 650,000 distinct CDR3 sequences, around 17% occurring once. This clonotype was found many times. Its specificity is unknown. The CDR3 has 15 amino acids. Germline trimming cut 8 bases from V and 0 bases from J; bases unmatched to any gene: 8. The germline V gene has CDR1 SGHRS and CDR2 YFSETQ. This TCR was sampled from a man between 18 and 35 years old who received the YFV17D yellow fever vaccine. Source: PBMCs, taken 5 to 6 days after the first yellow fever vaccination. The chain recombines TRBV5-1 with TRBJ2-1, with 7 bases matching TRBD1. Here the CDR3 reads CARPPEGASYNEQFF. CDR3 nucleotide sequence: TGCGCCAGGCCGCCCGAGGGGGCCTCCTACAATGAGCAGTTCTTC.